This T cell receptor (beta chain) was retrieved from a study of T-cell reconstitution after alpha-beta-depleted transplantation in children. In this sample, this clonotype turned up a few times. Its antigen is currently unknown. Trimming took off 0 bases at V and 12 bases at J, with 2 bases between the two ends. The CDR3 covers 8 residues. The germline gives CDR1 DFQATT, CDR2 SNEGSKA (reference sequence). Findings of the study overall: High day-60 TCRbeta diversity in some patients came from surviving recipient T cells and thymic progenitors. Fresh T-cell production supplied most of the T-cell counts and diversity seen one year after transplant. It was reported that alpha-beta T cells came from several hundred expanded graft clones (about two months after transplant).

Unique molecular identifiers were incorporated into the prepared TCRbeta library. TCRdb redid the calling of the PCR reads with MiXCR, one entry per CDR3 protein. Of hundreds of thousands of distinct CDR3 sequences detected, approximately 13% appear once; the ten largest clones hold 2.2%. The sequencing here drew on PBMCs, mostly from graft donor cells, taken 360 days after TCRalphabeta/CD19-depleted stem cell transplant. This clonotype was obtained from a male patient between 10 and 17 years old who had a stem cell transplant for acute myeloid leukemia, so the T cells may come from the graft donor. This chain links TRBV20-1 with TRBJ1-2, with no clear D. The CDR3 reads CSARDHTF. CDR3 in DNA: TGCAGTGCTAGAGACCACACCTTC.